The clone carrying this T cell receptor beta chain has more than one count but fewer than ten. The V segment lost 5 bases and the J segment 0 bases; nucleotides outside the gene matches: 17. The CDR3 totals 19 residues. CDR1 is MDHEN, CDR2 SYDVKM, per germline. These data are taken from a study of blood T cells in healthy people across ages. A second PCR of 7 to 11 cycles used a sample-barcoded 5' primer and a J-beta primer mix. MiXCR, applied by TCRdb to the 5' RACE reads, yields one record per CDR3 protein. The profile covers 980,000 or so distinct CDR3 sequences, with roughly 43% appearing a single time and 10% to 15% taken by the ten largest.

The chain recombines TRBV28 with TRBJ2-3, with 7 bases fitting TRBD2. The origin of this receptor is a man aged 25 to 40 in good health. Sequences were obtained from blood. CDR3 DNA: TGTGCCAGCAGTCCCCAGGGCGGGGGAGCTAAAACTAGCACAGATACGCAGTATTTT. Its translation is CASSPQGGGAKTSTDTQYF.